Listed below are T cell receptor beta chains from one sample, sequenced in a study of cytomegalovirus exposure and HLA in healthy donors. Assay: immunoSEQ multiplex PCR; the TCRdb copy retains only in-frame clones and omits some. The sample spans 120,000 to 150,000 clones; the ten largest clones claim roughly 2%. Sequencing used PBMCs. The receptor set was obtained from a woman aged 18 to 35 in good health and CMV-seronegative. Both conserved end residues are trimmed from each CDR3. A D gene is named only where the DNA matches it firmly.

TRBJ2-5	TRBV19	.	ASSPGTPTSQY
TRBJ2-1	TRBV18	TRBD1	ASSGQGGLLAEGSSYNEQF
TRBJ2-7	TRBV14	TRBD1	ASSLHQGVYEQY
TRBJ2-1	TRBV27	.	ASSLGGGENEQF
TRBJ1-5	TRBV19	.	ASTKGIRGQPQH
TRBJ1-2	TRBV9	.	ASSVAPGSIQGDTANYGYT
TRBJ2-7	TRBV20-1	.	SARNYYEQY
TRBJ1-1	TRBV19	TRBD1	ASSIGGTVNTEAF
TRBJ1-4	TRBV7-9	TRBD1	ASRKTGGLEKLF
TRBJ1-2	TRBV29-1	TRBD1	SGLTGGASGYT
TRBJ1-3	TRBV5-1	TRBD1	ASSLGDSRNTIY
TRBJ1-2	TRBV11-2	TRBD1	ASSLGTGTGIGYGYT
TRBJ2-1	TRBV7-6	TRBD2	ASSQASGRPSSYNEQF
TRBJ1-1	TRBV5-4	.	ASSSGTTANTEAF
.	TRBV7-3	.	ASSLTGGSRGGRGTDTQH
TRBJ1-2	TRBV7-9	.	ASSWAGTNYGYT
TRBJ2-4	TRBV11-3	TRBD2	ASSFTSALAKNIQY
TRBJ1-5	TRBV4-1	.	ASSQGRFGEGANQPQH
TRBJ2-3	TRBV5-3	.	ARSLDDLEVSTDTQY
TRBJ1-5	TRBV27	TRBD1	ASSRYRDRGQTPQH
TRBJ2-5	TRBV7-2	TRBD1	ASSLVAPAGQGGGGTQY
TRBJ1-4	TRBV28	TRBD1	ASSQQGTSNEKLF
TRBJ2-7	TRBV5-1	.	ASSGTGSQTYEQY
TRBJ1-3	TRBV27	.	ASRRGLIGNTIY
TRBJ2-3	TRBV19	TRBD2	ASSASGRTDTQY
TRBJ2-7	TRBV29-1	.	SVESSGAEQY
TRBJ2-3	TRBV4-1	.	ASSQEGQFRGDTQY
TRBJ1-1	TRBV18	.	ASSPRTPAYEAF
TRBJ2-5	TRBV11-3	TRBD1	ASSLGQGLQETQY
TRBJ2-3	TRBV5-1	.	ASSRLTSSDTQY
TRBJ1-2	TRBV6-5	.	ASRGTSNYGYT
TRBJ1-2	TRBV2	TRBD1	ASSAGQGGYGYT
TRBJ2-2	TRBV9	TRBD2	ASSGRTSGPLNTGELF
TRBJ1-1	TRBV7-2	.	ASTRTDLHTEAF
TRBJ1-2	TRBV7-9	.	ASSLAPRSDYGYT
TRBJ1-4	TRBV13	TRBD1	ASSPGQGTFANEKLF
TRBJ2-7	TRBV7-6	TRBD2	ASSPSGRGVYEQY
TRBJ2-1	TRBV11-3	.	ASSPHGGSNNEQF
TRBJ2-7	TRBV4-2	TRBD2	ASSQDPSGRLVEQY
TRBJ2-2	TRBV7-3	.	ASSLGTLSRGGTGELF
TRBJ2-1	TRBV11-1	TRBD2	ASIEGLAGGWNEQF
TRBJ2-1	TRBV5-1	TRBD1	ASSWTGTDYNEQF
TRBJ2-2	TRBV14	.	AIGEGESLTGELF
TRBJ2-1	TRBV11-2	.	ASSTSRGREQF
TRBJ2-3	TRBV10-3	TRBD2	AIGGTSGRSRGDTQY
TRBJ2-1	TRBV13	TRBD2	ASSSRLAGDNEQF
TRBJ2-2	TRBV2	.	ASRQADNAGELF
TRBJ2-1	TRBV5-1	.	ASIPGEERDNEQF
TRBJ2-2	TRBV15	TRBD1	ATSGQGKTGELF
TRBJ2-2	TRBV29-1	.	SVDGSGTGELF
TRBJ1-1	TRBV19	.	ATHRGNTEAF
TRBJ2-1	TRBV7-6	TRBD2	ASSLGLPSGGNNEQF
TRBJ2-2	TRBV11-3	.	ASSLSYTGELF
TRBJ1-1	TRBV2	.	ASSVEMNTEAF
TRBJ2-3	TRBV6-4	.	ASSEGGGGGTDTQY
TRBJ2-2	TRBV7-9	.	ASTQGGNTGELF
TRBJ1-4	TRBV6-6	.	ASSPRLPTNEKLF